This TCR beta chain is from a study of CD8 T cells in Susac syndrome. CD8+ and CD4+ T cells from blood underwent TCR beta sequencing, which was carried out in a high-throughput format. It was negative isolation that provided the CD8+ and CD4+ T cells, whereas TEMRA cells were enriched by FACS. This CDR3 is built from 13 residues. Trimming took 3 bases from V and 6 from J, leaving 11 bases between them. Reverse transcription of roughly 0.5 to 1 ug RNA was performed with random hexamers. An immunoSEQ multiplex PCR amplified TCR beta CDR3 over 54 Vbeta and 13 Jbeta. Via MiXCR, TCRdb re-called the immunoSEQ multiplex PCR reads, giving one row per CDR3 protein. Altogether under 200,000 distinct CDR3 sequences are present, about 95% being singletons, with the ten largest covering under 0.12%.

The sequenced sample consisted of CD4+ T cells from PBMCs. This chain uses TRBV12-3 or TRBV12-4 with TRBJ2-5, with D unresolved. The clonotype originates from a human donor in good health. The CDR3 coding sequence is TGTGCCAGCAGTTTGTCGTCAATCCAGACCCAGTACTTC. This translates into CASSLSSIQTQYF.